This T cell receptor beta chain was obtained from a study of T cell responses to AZD1222 COVID-19 vaccine. Findings of the study overall: Among the donors, most were white British and more were female, and clonal diversity was possibly underestimated.

Note on this clone: Its antigen is as yet unknown.

Assay used: immunoSEQ multiplex PCR; TCRdb lists only in-frame clones, some missing. This table holds some 86,000 clones, less than 95% found once. The germline gives CDR1 SGDLS, CDR2 YYNGEE. Losses at the gene ends were 7 bases for V and 5 bases for J; bases not matched to a gene: 7. CDR3 length: 15 amino acids. The clonotype comes from an adult who received the AZD1222 COVID-19 vaccine. The chain combines TRBV9 with TRBJ2-2; TRBD2 matches 11 bases. Specimen: peripheral blood, collected 28 days after the second AZD1222 dose. CDR3 sequence reads: CASGTSGGPTGELFF. CDR3 DNA: TGTGCCAGCGGAACTAGCGGGGGCCCTACCGGGGAGCTGTTTTTT.